These T cell receptor beta chains were read from a single sample in a study of regulatory T cells in long-lasting Graves disease. TCRdb re-called the multiplex PCR reads with MiXCR, one entry per CDR3 protein. Of some 370,000 distinct CDR3 sequences in the sample, roughly 20% were seen once. The sample in question was peripheral blood mononuclear cells (PBMCs), obtained when the disease was refractory, from a patient treated with antithyroid drugs. The source is a female donor with Graves disease. The CDR3 runs from the conserved cysteine through the conserved F or W. D genes are given only for firm matches. Not every row has a clone size; where given, it reads once, few, many or a size class.

len: 16; abundance: many; v_gene: TRBV6-1; j_gene: TRBJ1-4; d_gene: .; CDR3aa: CASSRANSKGNEKLFF; CDR3nt: TGTGCCAGCAGTCGAGCGAATTCGAAGGGTAATGAAAAACTGTTTTTT
len: 15; abundance: many; v_gene: TRBV28; j_gene: TRBJ2-7; d_gene: .; CDR3aa: CASSFRPPSSYEQYF; CDR3nt: TGTGCCAGCAGTTTCCGACCACCGAGCTCCTACGAGCAGTACTTC
len: 14; abundance: .; v_gene: TRBV4-3; j_gene: TRBJ2-4; d_gene: .; CDR3aa: CASSQGGFQNIQYF; CDR3nt: TGCGCCAGCAGCCAGGGGGGCTTCCAAAACATTCAGTACTTC
len: 15; abundance: few; v_gene: TRBV11-2; j_gene: TRBJ1-1; d_gene: .; CDR3aa: CASSPGWGRVTEAFF; CDR3nt: TGTGCCAGCAGCCCAGGGTGGGGGCGGGTCACTGAAGCTTTCTTT
len: 15; abundance: few; v_gene: TRBV9; j_gene: TRBJ1-4; d_gene: .; CDR3aa: CASSVEGLSNEKLFF; CDR3nt: TGTGCCAGCAGCGTAGAGGGGTTATCTAATGAAAAACTGTTTTTT
len: 15; abundance: many; v_gene: TRBV7-2; j_gene: TRBJ1-4; d_gene: .; CDR3aa: CASSLVPGINEKLFF; CDR3nt: TGTGCCAGCAGCTTAGTTCCAGGGATTAATGAAAAACTGTTTTTT
len: 13; abundance: .; v_gene: TRBV29-1; j_gene: TRBJ2-2; d_gene: .; CDR3aa: CSVIGPNTGELFF; CDR3nt: TGCAGCGTCATAGGCCCGAACACCGGGGAGCTGTTTTTT
len: 16; abundance: few; v_gene: TRBV10-3; j_gene: TRBJ2-2; d_gene: TRBD1; CDR3aa: CAISEKGALGTGELFF; CDR3nt: TGTGCCATCAGTGAAAAGGGGGCCTTGGGCACCGGGGAGCTGTTTTTT
len: 15; abundance: .; v_gene: TRBV6-2/TRBV6-3; j_gene: TRBJ2-5; d_gene: .; CDR3aa: CASSPSLGTQETQYF; CDR3nt: TGTGCCAGCAGCCCCTCGTTGGGGACGCAAGAGACCCAGTACTTC
len: 12; abundance: many; v_gene: TRBV20-1; j_gene: TRBJ1-2; d_gene: .; CDR3aa: CMGFDSNYGYTF; CDR3nt: TGCATGGGTTTTGATTCTAACTATGGCTACACCTTC
len: 12; abundance: .; v_gene: TRBV6-1; j_gene: TRBJ1-3; d_gene: .; CDR3aa: CASSDIRNTIYF; CDR3nt: TGTGCCAGCAGCGACATTAGAAACACCATATATTTT
len: 16; abundance: .; v_gene: TRBV7-2; j_gene: TRBJ2-2; d_gene: .; CDR3aa: CASSLTSEGVTGELFF; CDR3nt: TGTGCCAGCAGCTTAACGAGCGAGGGGGTGACCGGGGAGCTGTTTTTT
len: 16; abundance: .; v_gene: TRBV18; j_gene: TRBJ2-5; d_gene: TRBD2; CDR3aa: CASSPPGAGGSETQYF; CDR3nt: TGTGCCAGCTCACCACCCGGGGCAGGCGGGAGCGAGACCCAGTACTTC
len: 16; abundance: .; v_gene: TRBV6-4; j_gene: TRBJ2-2; d_gene: TRBD2; CDR3aa: CASSDSPSGSTGELFF; CDR3nt: TGTGCCAGCAGTGACTCCCCTAGCGGGAGTACCGGGGAGCTGTTTTTT
len: 14; abundance: many; v_gene: TRBV27; j_gene: TRBJ2-7; d_gene: .; CDR3aa: CASSYGGEVYEQYF; CDR3nt: TGTGCCAGCTCCTACGGGGGAGAGGTTTACGAGCAGTACTTC
len: 13; abundance: .; v_gene: TRBV30; j_gene: TRBJ1-5; d_gene: .; CDR3aa: CAWSVGDNQPQHF; CDR3nt: TGTGCCTGGAGTGTAGGCGACAATCAGCCCCAGCATTTT
len: 14; abundance: .; v_gene: TRBV30; j_gene: TRBJ2-5; d_gene: .; CDR3aa: CAWSASPGSETQYF; CDR3nt: TGTGCCTGGAGTGCAAGCCCAGGATCAGAGACCCAGTACTTC
len: 13; abundance: many; v_gene: TRBV7-2; j_gene: TRBJ2-7; d_gene: .; CDR3aa: CASSEGPSYEQYF; CDR3nt: TGTGCCAGCAGTGAAGGGCCCTCCTACGAGCAGTACTTC
len: 14; abundance: many; v_gene: TRBV30; j_gene: TRBJ1-2; d_gene: TRBD1; CDR3aa: CAWRFSGQGRGYTF; CDR3nt: TGTGCCTGGAGGTTTTCTGGACAGGGACGAGGCTACACCTTC
len: 13; abundance: .; v_gene: TRBV10-2; j_gene: TRBJ2-7; d_gene: .; CDR3aa: CASQPGPGVGQYF; CDR3nt: TGCGCCAGTCAACCGGGCCCCGGGGTGGGGCAGTACTTC
len: 12; abundance: many; v_gene: TRBV12-3/TRBV12-4; j_gene: TRBJ2-2; d_gene: .; CDR3aa: CASIQDTGELFF; CDR3nt: TGTGCCAGCATACAGGACACCGGGGAGCTGTTTTTT
len: 13; abundance: many; v_gene: TRBV11-2; j_gene: TRBJ2-5; d_gene: .; CDR3aa: CASSLDVRGTQYF; CDR3nt: TGTGCCAGCAGCTTAGATGTCAGGGGGACCCAGTACTTC
len: 14; abundance: many; v_gene: TRBV27; j_gene: TRBJ2-5; d_gene: TRBD2; CDR3aa: CASRLAGAQETQYF; CDR3nt: TGTGCCAGCAGGCTAGCGGGAGCTCAAGAGACCCAGTACTTC
len: 15; abundance: .; v_gene: TRBV20-1; j_gene: TRBJ1-1; d_gene: .; CDR3aa: CSARMVAPMNTEAFF; CDR3nt: TGCAGTGCCAGAATGGTCGCTCCAATGAACACTGAAGCTTTCTTT
len: 15; abundance: .; v_gene: TRBV20-1; j_gene: TRBJ2-7; d_gene: TRBD2; CDR3aa: CSARDPQGGTYEQYF; CDR3nt: TGCAGTGCTAGAGACCCCCAGGGAGGGACCTACGAGCAGTACTTC
len: 15; abundance: .; v_gene: TRBV7-9; j_gene: TRBJ1-1; d_gene: .; CDR3aa: CASSLVVGGYTEAFF; CDR3nt: TGTGCCAGCAGCTTAGTGGTCGGCGGGTACACTGAAGCTTTCTTT
len: 14; abundance: .; v_gene: TRBV7-9; j_gene: TRBJ2-1; d_gene: TRBD2; CDR3aa: CASSSSGRFGEQFF; CDR3nt: TGTGCCAGCAGCTCTAGCGGGAGGTTTGGCGAGCAGTTCTTC
len: 14; abundance: .; v_gene: TRBV7-2; j_gene: TRBJ1-2; d_gene: .; CDR3aa: CASSPPENNYGYTF; CDR3nt: TGTGCCAGCAGCCCCCCGGAGAATAACTATGGCTACACCTTC
len: 13; abundance: many; v_gene: TRBV6-1; j_gene: TRBJ2-5; d_gene: .; CDR3aa: CASRTQWDVTQYF; CDR3nt: TGTGCCAGCAGAACACAATGGGATGTGACCCAGTACTTC
len: 15; abundance: many; v_gene: TRBV12-3/TRBV12-4; j_gene: TRBJ2-2; d_gene: TRBD2; CDR3aa: CASRRGGSGTGELFF; CDR3nt: TGTGCCAGCAGACGGGGGGGGAGCGGCACCGGGGAGCTGTTTTTT
len: 16; abundance: few; v_gene: TRBV4-3; j_gene: TRBJ2-7; d_gene: .; CDR3aa: CASSQVATDGAYEQYF; CDR3nt: TGCGCCAGCAGCCAAGTAGCCACGGACGGGGCCTACGAGCAGTACTTC
len: 17; abundance: many; v_gene: TRBV5-1; j_gene: TRBJ1-1; d_gene: .; CDR3aa: CASSLEVLVGMNTEAFF; CDR3nt: TGCGCCAGCAGCTTGGAAGTTCTGGTGGGAATGAACACTGAAGCTTTCTTT
len: 15; abundance: few; v_gene: TRBV19; j_gene: TRBJ2-3; d_gene: TRBD2; CDR3aa: CASSGLAGRADTQYF; CDR3nt: TGTGCCAGTAGTGGACTAGCGGGACGAGCAGATACGCAGTATTTT
len: 15; abundance: .; v_gene: TRBV13; j_gene: TRBJ2-3; d_gene: TRBD1; CDR3aa: CASSSGQGPQGTQYF; CDR3nt: TGTGCCAGCAGCTCCGGACAGGGCCCACAAGGTACGCAGTATTTT
len: 14; abundance: many; v_gene: TRBV12-3/TRBV12-4; j_gene: TRBJ2-5; d_gene: TRBD2; CDR3aa: CASTLGEGRETQYF; CDR3nt: TGTGCCAGCACTCTGGGGGAGGGCCGGGAGACCCAGTACTTC
len: 14; abundance: many; v_gene: TRBV2; j_gene: TRBJ2-5; d_gene: .; CDR3aa: CASSPPGEQETQYF; CDR3nt: TGTGCCAGCAGTCCACCAGGGGAACAAGAGACCCAGTACTTC
len: 14; abundance: many; v_gene: TRBV6-2/TRBV6-3; j_gene: TRBJ2-7; d_gene: TRBD1; CDR3aa: CASSYGTGLYEQYF; CDR3nt: TGTGCCAGCAGTTACGGGACAGGGCTGTACGAGCAGTACTTC
len: 15; abundance: .; v_gene: TRBV11-3; j_gene: TRBJ1-1; d_gene: .; CDR3aa: CASSPSSTGQTEAFF; CDR3nt: TGTGCCAGCAGCCCATCGAGCACAGGACAGACTGAAGCTTTCTTT
len: 12; abundance: few; v_gene: TRBV29-1; j_gene: TRBJ1-1; d_gene: .; CDR3aa: CSVSDWNTEAFF; CDR3nt: TGCAGCGTTTCGGACTGGAACACTGAAGCTTTCTTT
len: 14; abundance: few; v_gene: TRBV7-9; j_gene: TRBJ2-5; d_gene: .; CDR3aa: CASSSQGPRFTQYF; CDR3nt: TGTGCCAGCAGCTCCCAGGGGCCCCGATTTACCCAGTACTTC
len: 14; abundance: few; v_gene: TRBV28; j_gene: TRBJ1-3; d_gene: .; CDR3aa: CASTDGGIGNTIYF; CDR3nt: TGTGCCAGCACCGACGGGGGTATTGGAAACACCATATATTTT
len: 15; abundance: few; v_gene: TRBV7-9; j_gene: TRBJ1-2; d_gene: TRBD1; CDR3aa: CASSHRQGEFYGYTF; CDR3nt: TGTGCCAGCAGTCACCGACAGGGGGAATTCTATGGCTACACCTTC